These 25 T cell receptor beta chains originate from one sample sequenced in a study of cytomegalovirus exposure and HLA in healthy donors. The PCR employed 60 Vbeta primers together with 13 Jbeta primers. TCRdb keeps only in-frame clones here, not all; method: immunoSEQ multiplex PCR. Across 200,000 or so clones, the top ten clones capture over 0.95% of the sample. Sequenced input: PBMCs. Source of these receptors: a girl aged 2 to 9 in good health and CMV-seropositive.

V usage is TRBV6-5 and J usage is TRBJ1-4, with unresolved D. The CDR3 runs to 13 residues. CDR1 and CDR2 from the germline V gene are MNHEY and SVGAGI. Trimming cost V 6 bases and J 7 bases, with 12 bases left between them. CDR3 in DNA: TGTGCCAGCAGCCCCCCCGTGAGTGAAAAACTGTTTTTT. Translation gives CASSPPVSEKLFF.

As for this clone: Other DNA sequences in this sample translate to the same CDR3. V is TRBV9 and J is TRBJ2-2, with D possibly being TRBD1 (5 bases). Deletions cut 1 base from V and 8 bases from J, with 9 bases between. The CDR3 covers 13 residues. The germline V gene has CDR1 SGDLS and CDR2 YYNGEE. CDR3 DNA: TGTGCCAGCAGCGTAAGGGGCACGGGGGAGCTGTTTTTT. Translating it yields CASSVRGTGELFF.

V gene TRBV19 combines with J gene TRBJ2-7; 7 positions agree with TRBD1. This CDR3 has 13 residues. Germline CDR1 and CDR2: LNHDA and SQIVND (reference sequence). The trim removed 6 bases at V and 6 bases at J, leaving 8 bases unmatched. The CDR3 DNA follows: TGTGCCAGTAGCGGGACAGCCGGAGGCGAGCAGTACTTC. It translates to CASSGTAGGEQYF. The whole variable domain, remainder taken from reference TRBV19 and TRBJ2-7, is DGGITQSPKYLFRKEGQNVTLSCEQNLNHDAMYWYRQDPGQGLRLIYYSQIVNDFQKGDIAEGYSVSREKKESFPLTVTSAQKNPTAFYLCASSGTAGGEQYFGPGTRLTVT.

The V call is TRBV7-2, the J call TRBJ2-7; maybe TRBD2 (5 bases). The CDR3 runs 14 residues. V lost 5 bases and J 0 bases, leaving 11 bases between the germline ends. Germline loops: CDR1 SGHTA, CDR2 FQGNSA. The CDR3 loop is CASSPGGSSYEQYF. As DNA, the CDR3 is TGTGCCAGCAGCCCCGGAGGCAGCTCCTACGAGCAGTACTTC.

The chain combines TRBV7-8 with TRBJ2-1; tentative D call: TRBD1 (5 bases). Between the trimmed V and J ends, which lost 5 bases and 5 bases, there was a span of 19 bases. This CDR3 contains 16 residues. The germline gives CDR1 SGHVS, CDR2 FQNEAQ. The chain's CDR3 is CASSPPGYSRDNEQFF. For the CDR3, the DNA is TGTGCCAGCAGCCCTCCAGGGTACAGTCGGGACAATGAGCAGTTCTTC.

The chain combines TRBV2 with TRBJ1-5; D is unresolved. The ends were cut back, 4 bases at V and 9 bases at J, with 13 bases in the middle. In germline, CDR1 is SNHLY, CDR2 FYNNEI. There are 13 residues in the CDR3. CDR3 in amino acids: CASSVGSLGPQHF. The CDR3 coding sequence is TGTGCCAGCAGTGTCGGGTCACTTGGGCCCCAGCATTTT. Supplemented by reference TRBV2 and TRBJ1-5, the full variable domain reads EPEVTQTPSHQVTQMGQEVILRCVPISNHLYFYWYRQILGQKVEFLVSFYNNEISEKSEIFDDQFSVERPDGSNFTLKIRSTKLEDSAMYFCASSVGSLGPQHFGDGTRLSIL.

This chain joins TRBV2 and TRBJ2-7; 7 nucleotides agree with TRBD1. Germline values: CDR1 SNHLY, CDR2 FYNNEI. V trimming: 8 bases; J trimming: 1 base; junction bases outside the gene matches: 14. CDR3 length: 16 residues. The CDR3 DNA follows: TGTGCCAGCTCCCCGAGAACAGACAGGGTGTCCTACGAGCAGTACTTC. Translated, it gives CASSPRTDRVSYEQYF.

The chain employs TRBV10-3 and TRBJ1-2; the match to TRBD1 covers 12 bases. The length of the CDR3 is 15 residues. Losses at the gene ends were 2 bases for V and 3 bases for J; bases not matched to a gene: 1. Germline CDR1 reads ENHRY; CDR2 reads SYGVKD. The CDR3 nucleotides read TGTGCCATCAGTGAGGGGGACAGGGGGCACTATGGCTACACCTTC. Amino acid sequence: CAISEGDRGHYGYTF.

The gene calls are TRBV5-6 and TRBJ2-7; 8 nucleotides agree with TRBD2. The germline gives CDR1 SGHDT, CDR2 YYEEEE. The length of the CDR3 is 14 residues. After removal of 6 bases from V and 2 bases from J, the junction contained 7 bases not matched to a gene. For the CDR3, the DNA is TGTGCCAGCACCACCGGGACTAGGCCCTACGAGCAGTACTTC. It yields the protein CASTTGTRPYEQYF.

The chain couples TRBV29-1 to TRBJ2-1; TRBD1 agrees at 9 bases. Trimming at V came to 4 bases and at J to 6 bases, leaving 4 bases not matched to a gene. Germline-derived CDR1 and CDR2 are SQVTM and ANQGSEA. CDR3 size: 13 residues. CDR3 amino acids: CSVGGTGRNEQFF. CDR3 DNA: TGCAGCGTTGGGGGGACAGGGCGCAATGAGCAGTTCTTC.

The J gene is TRBJ1-2, the V gene TRBV25-1, with 7 bases identical to TRBD1. The ends lost 1 base at V and 4 bases at J; junction bases unmatched: 9. The CDR3 runs to 16 residues. In germline, CDR1 is MGHDK, CDR2 SYGVNS. In DNA form, the CDR3 reads TGTGCCAGCAGTGAATCGGGGACAGTAAACACCTATGGCTACACCTTC. Translated, it gives CASSESGTVNTYGYTF.

This chain links TRBV10-2 with TRBJ2-7, with D perhaps TRBD2 (6 bases). Germline V gene data show CDR1 as WSHSY and CDR2 as SAAADI. The CDR3 is 13 amino acids. V lost 0 bases, J lost 3 bases, and 6 bases lay in between. The CDR3 loop is CASSESRGYEQYF. In DNA form, the CDR3 reads TGCGCCAGCAGTGAGTCGCGGGGCTACGAGCAGTACTTC.

CDR3 loop: CASRLQGGNEKLFF. DNA of the CDR3: TGTGCCAGCCGGTTACAGGGGGGGAATGAAAAACTGTTTTTT. J is TRBJ1-4 and V is TRBV6-6, with TRBD1 matching 8 bases. Germline V gene data show CDR1 as MNHNY and CDR2 as SVGAGI (reference sequence). The junction had 7 bases not matched to a gene; V was cut back by 8 bases and J by 5 bases. The CDR3 extends over 14 amino acids.

The chain links TRBV6-6 to TRBJ1-5; possible D gene TRBD1, 6 bases. V lost 5 bases, J lost 4 bases, and 12 bases lay in between. Germline V lookup: CDR1 MNHNY, CDR2 SVGAGI (reference sequence). The CDR3 covers 14 residues. CDR3 sequence reads: CASSNDRRNQPQHF. The CDR3 region has the DNA TGTGCCAGCAGTAACGACAGGAGAAATCAGCCCCAGCATTTT.

The chain has TRBV5-1 and TRBJ2-1, with unresolved D. The length of the CDR3 is 15 residues. The germline V and J ends were trimmed by 0 bases and 4 bases, with 11 bases remaining between them. CDR1 and CDR2 (germline): SGHRS, YFSETQ. Here the CDR3 DNA reads TGCGCCAGCAGCTTGGGGTCAGGCGCGTACAATGAGCAGTTCTTC. Translating gives CASSLGSGAYNEQFF.

The chain links TRBV5-1 to TRBJ2-3; 14 bases agree with TRBD2. The CDR3 is 19 residues long. From germline, CDR1 is SGHRS and CDR2 YFSETQ. V trimming: 3 bases; J trimming: 0 bases; junction bases outside the gene matches: 9. In DNA, the CDR3 is TGCGCCAGCAGCTCTGGACTAGCGGGAGGACGAGATAGCACAGATACGCAGTATTTT. Translation gives CASSSGLAGGRDSTDTQYF.

V is TRBV2 and J is TRBJ2-1, with TRBD2 as a possible D gene (5 bases). This CDR3 comprises 12 residues. The V end was cut by 3 bases, the J end by 13 bases, with 13 bases between. Germline values: CDR1 SNHLY, CDR2 FYNNEI. CDR3 region: CASSEIDYHQFF. CDR3 sequence (DNA): TGTGCCAGCAGTGAGATAGACTATCATCAGTTCTTC.

A word on this clone: Other DNA sequences in this specimen translate into the identical CDR3. The rearrangement links TRBV18 to TRBJ1-5; D unresolved. Germline V gives CDR1 KGHSH, CDR2 LQKENI. V dropped 3 bases and J dropped 4 bases, with 7 bases sitting between them. The CDR3 is 13 amino acids. The chain's CDR3 is CASSPGENQPQHF. The CDR3 DNA reads as TGTGCCAGCTCACCCGGAGAGAATCAGCCCCAGCATTTT.

The rearrangement links TRBV19 to TRBJ2-7; 13 bases match TRBD2. Germline values: CDR1 LNHDA, CDR2 SQIVND (reference sequence). The ends lost 5 bases at V and 5 bases at J; junction bases unmatched: 6. The CDR3 runs 15 residues. CDR3 region: CASSPGLAGVNEQYF. The CDR3, as DNA: TGTGCCAGTAGTCCCGGACTAGCGGGAGTCAACGAGCAGTACTTC.

V usage is TRBV7-9 and J usage is TRBJ2-7, with 11 bases fitting TRBD2. Losses at the gene ends were 7 bases for V and 4 bases for J; bases not matched to a gene: 3. The CDR3 runs 13 residues. Germline loops: CDR1 SEHNR, CDR2 FQNEAQ (reference sequence). The CDR3 DNA sequence: TGTGCCAGCAAGGGGACTAGCGGATACGAGCAGTACTTC. This codes for CASKGTSGYEQYF. Combining the CDR3 with reference TRBV7-9 and TRBJ2-7 gives the whole variable domain DTGVSQNPRHKITKRGQNVTFRCDPISEHNRLYWYRQTLGQGPEFLTYFQNEAQLEKSRLLSDRFSAERPKGSFSTLEIQRTEQGDSAMYLCASKGTSGYEQYFGPGTRLTVT.

The J gene is TRBJ1-2, the V gene TRBV5-4, with 7 bases lining up with TRBD1. The CDR3 length is 15 residues. Germline CDR1 SGHNT, CDR2 YYREEE (reference sequence). The trim removed 4 bases at V and 8 bases at J, leaving 14 bases unmatched. The CDR3 spells CASSRAGGNRDGYTF. CDR3 DNA: TGTGCCAGCAGCCGGGCAGGGGGTAACCGGGACGGCTACACCTTC.

The rearrangement joins TRBV5-1 to TRBJ1-3, with 8 bases lining up with TRBD1. This CDR3 has 15 amino acids. CDR1 SGHRS and CDR2 YFSETQ come from the germline V gene. V lost 1 base, J lost 1 base, and 1 base stayed unmatched. CDR3 sequence reads: CASSLQGASGNTIYF. CDR3 sequence (DNA): TGCGCCAGCAGCTTGCAGGGGGCGTCTGGAAACACCATATATTTT.

The chain combines TRBV6-4 with TRBJ2-1, with 9 bases that match TRBD2. V dropped 5 bases and J dropped 2; count of bases not matched to a gene: 7. Germline CDR1 reads MRHNA; CDR2 reads SNTAGT. The CDR3 has 16 amino acids. This CDR3 is CASSLSSGIPYNEQFF. CDR3 in DNA: TGTGCCAGCAGTCTGTCTAGCGGGATCCCCTACAATGAGCAGTTCTTC.

The chain links TRBV30 to TRBJ2-3; TRBD2 matches 7 bases. J lost 5 bases, V lost 4 bases, and 6 bases had no gene match. The CDR3 is 13 residues long. Per germline, CDR1 GTSNPN and CDR2 SVGIG (reference sequence). CDR3 bases: TGTGCCTGGACCTGGGGGGGTCTAGATACGCAGTATTTT. Translating it yields CAWTWGGLDTQYF.

V and J are TRBV18 and TRBJ2-1; 9 nucleotides match TRBD2. This CDR3 spans 17 amino acids. V lost 3 bases to trimming and J lost 4 bases; unmatched junction nucleotides: 10. The germline V gene has CDR1 KGHSH and CDR2 LQKENI. The CDR3 DNA sequence: TGTGCCAGCTCACCTCCTAGCGGGACCTCCTCTTACAATGAGCAGTTCTTC. Encoded protein: CASSPPSGTSSYNEQFF. Full variable domain (remainder filled in from reference TRBV18 and TRBJ2-1): NAGVMQNPRHLVRRRGQEARLRCSPMKGHSHVYWYRQLPEEGLKFMVYLQKENIIDESGMPKERFSAEFPKEGPSILRIQQVVRGDSAAYFCASSPPSGTSSYNEQFFGPGTRLTVL.